The entry that follows covers one T cell receptor (beta chain) sequence. This sample is part of a study of CD8 T cells in Susac syndrome. V shed 3 bases and J shed 6 bases, with 18 bases lying between them. The germline V gene has CDR1 LGHNA and CDR2 YNFKEQ. The CDR3 runs 16 residues. Reverse transcription used about 0.45 to 1 ug RNA and random hexamers. immunoSEQ multiplex PCR amplified TCR beta CDR3 across 54 Vbeta, 13 Jbeta. MiXCR, run by TCRdb on the immunoSEQ multiplex PCR reads, gives a single entry per CDR3 protein. The sample has some 250,000 distinct CDR3 sequences; 90% to 96% are singletons. The chain is built from TRBV4-2 and TRBJ2-1, with D perhaps TRBD2 (6 bases). This TCR was sampled from a human donor with Susac syndrome. The specimen was CD4+ T cells from PBMCs. CDR3 nucleotides: TGTGCCAGCAGCCATCCGGGGGTCAAAATGGTCAATGAGCAGTTCTTC. Encoded protein: CASSHPGVKMVNEQFF.